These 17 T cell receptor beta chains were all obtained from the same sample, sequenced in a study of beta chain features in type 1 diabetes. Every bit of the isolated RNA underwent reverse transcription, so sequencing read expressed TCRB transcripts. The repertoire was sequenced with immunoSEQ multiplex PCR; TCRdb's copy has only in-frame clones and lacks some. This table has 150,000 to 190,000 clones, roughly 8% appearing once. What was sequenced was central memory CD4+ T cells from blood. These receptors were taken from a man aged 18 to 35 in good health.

CDR3 DNA: TGTGCCAGTAGCAATACTCGGTCTCTTGGCTACACCTTC. This codes for CASSNTRSLGYTF. This chain links TRBV19 with TRBJ1-2, with D unclear. Germline assignment: CDR1 LNHDA and CDR2 SQIVND (reference sequence). The CDR3 loop spans 13 amino acids. V shed 6 bases and J shed 7 bases, with 15 bases lying between them.

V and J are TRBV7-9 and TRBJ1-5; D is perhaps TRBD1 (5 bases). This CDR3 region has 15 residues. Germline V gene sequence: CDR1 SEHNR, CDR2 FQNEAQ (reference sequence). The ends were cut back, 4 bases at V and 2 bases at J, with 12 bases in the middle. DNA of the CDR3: TGTGCCAGCAGCTCGGACGACAGACGCAATCAGCCCCAGCATTTT. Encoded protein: CASSSDDRRNQPQHF.

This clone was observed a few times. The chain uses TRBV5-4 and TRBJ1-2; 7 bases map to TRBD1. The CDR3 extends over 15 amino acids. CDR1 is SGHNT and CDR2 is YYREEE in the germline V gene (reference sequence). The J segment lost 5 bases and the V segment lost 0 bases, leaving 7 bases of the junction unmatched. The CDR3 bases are TGTGCCAGCAGCTTGGCCTCGGGACAGATATATGGCTACACCTTC. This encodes CASSLASGQIYGYTF.

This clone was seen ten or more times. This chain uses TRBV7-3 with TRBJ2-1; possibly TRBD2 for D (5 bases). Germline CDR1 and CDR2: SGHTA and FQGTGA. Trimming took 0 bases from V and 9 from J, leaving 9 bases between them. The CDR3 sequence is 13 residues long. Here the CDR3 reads CASSLTEGSEQFF. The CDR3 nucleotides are TGTGCCAGCAGCTTAACGGAAGGGAGTGAGCAGTTCTTC.

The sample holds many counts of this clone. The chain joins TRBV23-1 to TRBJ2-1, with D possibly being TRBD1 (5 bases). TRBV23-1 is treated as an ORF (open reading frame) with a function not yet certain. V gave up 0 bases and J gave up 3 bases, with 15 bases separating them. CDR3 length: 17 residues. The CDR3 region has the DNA TGCGCCAGCAGTCAATCGGCTCCAGGGTTACGCTACAATGAGCAGTTCTTC. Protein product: CASSQSAPGLRYNEQFF.

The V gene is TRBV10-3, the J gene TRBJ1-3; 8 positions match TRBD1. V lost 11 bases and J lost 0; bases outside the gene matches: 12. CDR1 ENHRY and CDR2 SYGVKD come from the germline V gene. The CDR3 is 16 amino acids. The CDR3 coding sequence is TGTGCCTCGTCGTCCGGGACAGGAGGCTCTGGAAACACCATATATTTT. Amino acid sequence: CASSSGTGGSGNTIYF.

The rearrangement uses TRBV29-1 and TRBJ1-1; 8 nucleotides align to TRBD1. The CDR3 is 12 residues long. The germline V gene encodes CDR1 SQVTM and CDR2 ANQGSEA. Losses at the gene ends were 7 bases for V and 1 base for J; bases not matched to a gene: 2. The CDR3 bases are TGCAGCGGCGGACAGGGGAACACTGAAGCTTTCTTT. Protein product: CSGGQGNTEAFF.

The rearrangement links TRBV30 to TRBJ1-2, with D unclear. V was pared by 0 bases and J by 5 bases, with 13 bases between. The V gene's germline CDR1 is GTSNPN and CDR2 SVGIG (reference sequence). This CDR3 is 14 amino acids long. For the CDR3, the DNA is TGTGCCTGGAGTGTAAGGCTTTCGGAGTATGGCTACACCTTC. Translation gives CAWSVRLSEYGYTF.

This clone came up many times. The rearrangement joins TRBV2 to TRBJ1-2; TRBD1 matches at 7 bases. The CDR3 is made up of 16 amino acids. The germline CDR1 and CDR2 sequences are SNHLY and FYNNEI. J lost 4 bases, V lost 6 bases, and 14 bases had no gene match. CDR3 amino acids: CASSHDKGASSYGYTF. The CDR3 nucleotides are TGTGCCAGCAGCCATGATAAGGGGGCCTCGAGCTATGGCTACACCTTC.

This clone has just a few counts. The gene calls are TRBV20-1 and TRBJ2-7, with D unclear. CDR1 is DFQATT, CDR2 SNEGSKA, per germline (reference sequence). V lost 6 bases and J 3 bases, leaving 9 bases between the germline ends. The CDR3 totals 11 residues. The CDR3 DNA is TGCAGTGCCAACCTAGGCTACGAGCAGTACTTC. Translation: CSANLGYEQYF.

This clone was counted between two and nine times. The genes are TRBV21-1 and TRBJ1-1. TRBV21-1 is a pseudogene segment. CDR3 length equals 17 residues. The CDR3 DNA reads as TGTGCCAGTAGGAGGGGAGGGAAAAGGAGTGAGGACACTGAAGCTTTCTTT. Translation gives CASRRGGKRSEDTEAFF.

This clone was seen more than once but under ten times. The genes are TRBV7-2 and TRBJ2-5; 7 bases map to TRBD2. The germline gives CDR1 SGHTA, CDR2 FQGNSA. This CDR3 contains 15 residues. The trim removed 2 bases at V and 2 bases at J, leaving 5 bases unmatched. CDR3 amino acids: CASSLSSGAQETQYF. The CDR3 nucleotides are TGTGCCAGCAGCTTATCAAGCGGGGCACAAGAGACCCAGTACTTC.

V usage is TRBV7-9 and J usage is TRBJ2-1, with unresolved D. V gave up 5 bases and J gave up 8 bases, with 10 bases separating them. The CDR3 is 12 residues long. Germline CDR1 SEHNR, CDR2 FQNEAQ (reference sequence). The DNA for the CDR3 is TGTGCCAGCAGCCCCGGAGACTATGAGCAGTTCTTC. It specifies CASSPGDYEQFF.

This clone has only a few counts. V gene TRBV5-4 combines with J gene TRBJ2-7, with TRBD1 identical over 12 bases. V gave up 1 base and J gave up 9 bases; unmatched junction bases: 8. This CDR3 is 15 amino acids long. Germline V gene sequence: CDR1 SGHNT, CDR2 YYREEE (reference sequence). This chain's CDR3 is CASSLPGQGAGRQYF. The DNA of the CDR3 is TGTGCCAGCAGCTTGCCGGGACAGGGGGCAGGTAGGCAGTACTTC.

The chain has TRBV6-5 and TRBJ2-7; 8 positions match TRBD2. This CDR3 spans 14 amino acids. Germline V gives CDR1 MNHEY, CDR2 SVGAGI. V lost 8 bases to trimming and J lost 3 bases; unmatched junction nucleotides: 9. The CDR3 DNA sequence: TGTGCCAGCGCGCTCGGGGGGGCTGTCTACGAGCAGTACTTC. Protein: CASALGGAVYEQYF.

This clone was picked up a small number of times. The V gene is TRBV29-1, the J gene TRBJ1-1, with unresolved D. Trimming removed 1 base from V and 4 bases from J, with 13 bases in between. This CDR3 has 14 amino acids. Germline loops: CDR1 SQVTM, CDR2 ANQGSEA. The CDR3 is CSVEVAGWITEAFF. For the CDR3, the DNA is TGCAGCGTTGAAGTGGCGGGGTGGATCACTGAAGCTTTCTTT.

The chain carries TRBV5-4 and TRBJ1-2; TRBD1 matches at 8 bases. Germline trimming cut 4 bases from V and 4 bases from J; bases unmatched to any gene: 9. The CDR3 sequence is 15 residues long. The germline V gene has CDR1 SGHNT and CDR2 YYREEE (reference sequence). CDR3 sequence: CASSMTGQGTYGYTF. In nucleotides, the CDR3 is TGTGCCAGCAGCATGACAGGACAGGGAACCTATGGCTACACCTTC.